Listed below are T cell receptor beta chains from one sample, sequenced in a study of beta chain features in type 1 diabetes. Measured with immunoSEQ multiplex PCR; TCRdb has only the in-frame clones, and not every one. The table records 200,000 to 250,000 clones, less than 15% of them present only once. The specimen was naive CD4+ T cells from blood. The receptors originated from a woman between 35 and 50 years old in good health. Each CDR3 is given with its conserved first and last residue. D genes are given only for firm matches. For some rows the clone size is stated as once, few or many, or as a class when expanded; others skip it.

v_gene: TRBV7-6; abundance: few; d_gene: NA; len: 14; j_gene: TRBJ2-6; CDR3aa: CASSPGSGANVLTF; CDR3nt: TGTGCCAGCAGCCCAGGGTCTGGGGCCAACGTCCTGACTTTC
v_gene: TRBV5-4; abundance: few; d_gene: NA; len: 14; j_gene: TRBJ2-2; CDR3aa: CASSLISNTGELFF; CDR3nt: TGTGCCAGCAGCTTGATCTCGAACACCGGGGAGCTGTTTTTT
v_gene: TRBV7-2; abundance: NA; d_gene: NA; len: 13; j_gene: TRBJ2-3; CDR3aa: CASGTATTDTQYF; CDR3nt: TGTGCCAGCGGGACTGCAACCACAGATACGCAGTATTTT
v_gene: TRBV7-9; abundance: NA; d_gene: TRBD1; len: 13; j_gene: TRBJ2-5; CDR3aa: CASSPGGAETQYF; CDR3nt: TGTGCCAGCAGTCCAGGGGGCGCGGAGACCCAGTACTTC
v_gene: TRBV2; abundance: NA; d_gene: NA; len: 17; j_gene: TRBJ1-3; CDR3aa: CASSEELTLSSGNTIYF; CDR3nt: TGTGCCAGCAGTGAAGAATTGACACTCAGCTCTGGAAACACCATATATTTT
v_gene: TRBV19; abundance: few; d_gene: NA; len: 14; j_gene: TRBJ2-3; CDR3aa: CASKEAAATDTQYF; CDR3nt: TGTGCCAGTAAGGAGGCCGCCGCCACAGATACGCAGTATTTT
v_gene: TRBV5-1; abundance: few; d_gene: NA; len: 13; j_gene: TRBJ1-1; CDR3aa: CASSLQARTEAFF; CDR3nt: TGCGCCAGCAGCTTACAGGCGCGCACTGAAGCTTTCTTT
v_gene: TRBV4-1; abundance: NA; d_gene: TRBD1; len: 14; j_gene: TRBJ1-2; CDR3aa: CASSQPGTGDGYTF; CDR3nt: TGCGCCAGCAGCCAACCCGGGACAGGGGATGGCTACACCTTC
v_gene: TRBV18; abundance: NA; d_gene: NA; len: 16; j_gene: TRBJ1-1; CDR3aa: CASSTTGLRLNTEAFF; CDR3nt: TGTGCCAGCTCAACCACAGGGTTACGGCTGAACACTGAAGCTTTCTTT
v_gene: TRBV11-2; abundance: many; d_gene: TRBD2; len: 14; j_gene: TRBJ2-7; CDR3aa: CASSNPREGYEQYF; CDR3nt: TGTGCCAGCAGCAATCCCCGGGAGGGGTACGAGCAGTACTTC
v_gene: TRBV5-1; abundance: NA; d_gene: NA; len: 15; j_gene: TRBJ2-7; CDR3aa: CASSLDPRVRYEQYF; CDR3nt: TGCGCCAGCAGCTTGGACCCCAGGGTTCGGTACGAGCAGTACTTC
v_gene: TRBV6-5; abundance: NA; d_gene: TRBD2; len: 14; j_gene: TRBJ2-5; CDR3aa: CASQRGGRRETQYF; CDR3nt: TGTGCCAGCCAGCGCGGGGGGCGCCGAGAGACCCAGTACTTC
v_gene: TRBV6-6; abundance: NA; d_gene: NA; len: 13; j_gene: TRBJ1-2; CDR3aa: CASSYETDYGYTF; CDR3nt: TGTGCCAGCAGTTACGAAACAGACTATGGCTACACCTTC
v_gene: TRBV4-3; abundance: few; d_gene: NA; len: 15; j_gene: TRBJ1-2; CDR3aa: CASSQATGPNYGYTF; CDR3nt: TGCGCCAGCAGCCAGGCGACAGGACCTAACTATGGCTACACCTTC
v_gene: TRBV6-1; abundance: few; d_gene: TRBD1; len: 16; j_gene: TRBJ2-1; CDR3aa: CASREYGQGPYNEQFF; CDR3nt: TGTGCCAGCAGAGAATACGGACAGGGGCCCTACAATGAGCAGTTCTTC
v_gene: TRBV19; abundance: NA; d_gene: NA; len: 14; j_gene: TRBJ2-2; CDR3aa: CASRRGGDTGELFF; CDR3nt: TGTGCCAGTCGAAGGGGCGGGGACACCGGGGAGCTGTTTTTT
v_gene: TRBV11-2; abundance: few; d_gene: TRBD1; len: 14; j_gene: TRBJ2-3; CDR3aa: CASSLALTGGTQYF; CDR3nt: TGTGCCAGCAGCTTAGCACTAACAGGGGGTACGCAGTATTTT
v_gene: TRBV11-2; abundance: NA; d_gene: NA; len: 14; j_gene: TRBJ1-2; CDR3aa: CASSPTGLPVGYTF; CDR3nt: TGTGCCAGCTCGCCGACGGGACTGCCCGTTGGCTACACCTTC
v_gene: TRBV18; abundance: once; d_gene: NA; len: 15; j_gene: TRBJ2-1; CDR3aa: CASSPTDGSYNEQFF; CDR3nt: TGTGCCAGCTCGCCCACTGATGGCTCCTACAATGAGCAGTTCTTC
v_gene: TRBV10-2; abundance: NA; d_gene: NA; len: 10; j_gene: TRBJ2-7; CDR3aa: CASRDSEQYF; CDR3nt: TGCGCCAGCAGGGACAGCGAGCAGTACTTC
v_gene: TRBV4-3; abundance: few; d_gene: NA; len: 16; j_gene: TRBJ2-3; CDR3aa: CASSQERGTLTDTQYF; CDR3nt: TGCGCCAGCAGCCAAGAGAGGGGGACCCTAACAGATACGCAGTATTTT
v_gene: TRBV6-5; abundance: few; d_gene: TRBD1; len: 15; j_gene: TRBJ1-4; CDR3aa: CASSTTDRPNEKLFF; CDR3nt: TGTGCCAGCAGTACGACGGACAGGCCTAATGAAAAACTGTTTTTT
v_gene: TRBV19; abundance: NA; d_gene: TRBD1; len: 13; j_gene: TRBJ2-7; CDR3aa: CASSVGQSFEQYF; CDR3nt: TGTGCCAGTAGTGTGGGACAGTCGTTCGAGCAGTACTTC
v_gene: TRBV7-2; abundance: few; d_gene: NA; len: 12; j_gene: TRBJ1-2; CDR3aa: CASSPGIYGYTF; CDR3nt: TGTGCCAGCAGCCCGGGTATCTATGGCTACACCTTC
v_gene: TRBV6-1; abundance: few; d_gene: TRBD2; len: 17; j_gene: TRBJ2-3; CDR3aa: CASSGTQGLAGSDTQYF; CDR3nt: TGTGCCAGCAGTGGAACTCAGGGACTAGCGGGGTCAGATACGCAGTATTTT
v_gene: TRBV7-2; abundance: few; d_gene: NA; len: 16; j_gene: TRBJ2-2; CDR3aa: CASSLGNRLVGGELFF; CDR3nt: TGTGCCAGCAGCTTAGGCAACAGACTAGTCGGCGGGGAGCTGTTTTTT
v_gene: TRBV5-5; abundance: NA; d_gene: TRBD2; len: 16; j_gene: TRBJ2-4; CDR3aa: CASSLGTSGDKNIQYF; CDR3nt: TGCGCCAGCAGCCTCGGGACTAGCGGCGACAAAAACATTCAGTACTTC